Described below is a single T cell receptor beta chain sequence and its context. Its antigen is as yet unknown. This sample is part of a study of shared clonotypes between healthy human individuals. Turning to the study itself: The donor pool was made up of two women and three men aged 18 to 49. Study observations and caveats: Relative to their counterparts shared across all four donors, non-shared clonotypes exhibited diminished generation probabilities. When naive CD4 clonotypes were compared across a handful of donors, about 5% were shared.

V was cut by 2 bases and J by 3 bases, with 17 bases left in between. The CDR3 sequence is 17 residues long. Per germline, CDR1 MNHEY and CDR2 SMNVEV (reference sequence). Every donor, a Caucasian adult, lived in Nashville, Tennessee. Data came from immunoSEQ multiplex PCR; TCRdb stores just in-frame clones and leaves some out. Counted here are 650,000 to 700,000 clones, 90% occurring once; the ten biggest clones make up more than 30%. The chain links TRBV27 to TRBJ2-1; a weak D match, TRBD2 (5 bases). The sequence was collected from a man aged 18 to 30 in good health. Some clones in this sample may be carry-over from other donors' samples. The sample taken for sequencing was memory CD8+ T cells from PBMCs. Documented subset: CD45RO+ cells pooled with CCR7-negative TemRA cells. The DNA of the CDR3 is TGTGCCAGCAGTTTACTTTCCCCAGCGGAATTCTACAATGAGCAGTTCTTC. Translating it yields CASSLLSPAEFYNEQFF.